This T cell receptor (beta chain) was sequenced in a study of vaccination and CD4 T cells after COVID-19. Study overall: Convalescent donors: six male, four female; seven Caucasian, two Asian, one multiracial, two Hispanic.

This clonotype was picked up a small number of times. Its target is not known. The CDR3 runs to 15 residues. Looked up from germline, CDR1 is MGHRA and CDR2 is YSYEKL. Trimming cost V 0 bases and J 11 bases, with 17 bases left between them. Researchers used the Oncomine TCR Beta short-read assay to sequence DNA from cultured CD4+ T cells. TCRdb re-called the PCR reads with MiXCR, one entry per CDR3 protein. The repertoire includes 5,000 to 6,000 distinct CDR3 sequences, less than 40% of them detected once, and around 24% sits in the top ten. Overall study results and limits: In convalescent patients, a median roughly 90% of reactive clones appeared only post-vaccination. Median numbers of SARS-CoV-2-reactive clonotypes increased from roughly 19 to 38 (not a significant change).

Stated treatment: roughly ten-day PBMC culture with coronavirus spike peptide pools or control peptides (ViraFEST assay). The unexposed donor provided CD4+ T cells, which were taken before the COVID-19 pandemic (2011-2018). Alongside about 10 IU/ml IL-2 and roughly 10 ug/ml peptide pools, PBMCs were cultured at about 2.2 million per well. The sequencing sample was made of CD4+ T cells from blood, cultured in vitro. V is TRBV4-1 and J is TRBJ1-5, with D possibly being TRBD1 (5 bases). The sequence was obtained from a human donor in good health. The CDR3 bases are TGCGCCAGCAGCCAAGACAGGGTGGGGGTTTCTTCCCAGCATTTT. Protein: CASSQDRVGVSSQHF.